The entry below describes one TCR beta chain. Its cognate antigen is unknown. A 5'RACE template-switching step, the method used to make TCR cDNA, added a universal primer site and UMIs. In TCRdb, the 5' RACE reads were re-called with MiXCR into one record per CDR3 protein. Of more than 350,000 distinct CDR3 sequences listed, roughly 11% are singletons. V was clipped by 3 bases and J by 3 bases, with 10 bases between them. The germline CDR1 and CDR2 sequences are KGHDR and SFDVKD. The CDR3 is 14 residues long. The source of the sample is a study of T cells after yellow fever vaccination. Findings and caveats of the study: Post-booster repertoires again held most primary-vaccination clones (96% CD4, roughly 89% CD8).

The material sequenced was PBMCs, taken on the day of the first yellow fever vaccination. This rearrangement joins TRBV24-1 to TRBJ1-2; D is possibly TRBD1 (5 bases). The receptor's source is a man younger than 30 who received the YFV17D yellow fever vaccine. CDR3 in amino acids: CATSDEGKDYGYTF. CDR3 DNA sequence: TGTGCCACCAGTGATGAGGGGAAGGACTATGGCTACACCTTC.